This passage covers 12 T cell receptor beta chains from one sample sequenced in a study of post-analysis software for immune sequencing data. General study findings and limits: Patients carried roughly 5 TRBV segments more frequently than controls did, and TRBV5-6, TRBV5-1 and TRBV20-1 were among them.

Antigens for these TCRs are unknown. The authors incorporated unique molecular identifiers into the TCR beta cDNA libraries. TCRdb passed the PCR reads through MiXCR, listing each CDR3 protein once. The repertoire consists of about 200,000 distinct CDR3 sequences, with around 29% occurring once and the leading ten covering about 3.7%. The sequencing input was blood. The receptors come from a girl aged 2 to 17 with multiple sclerosis.

This clonotype was seen repeatedly, ten times or more. The chain recombines TRBV12-3 or TRBV12-4 with TRBJ1-2, with D uncertain. The CDR3 has 13 residues. Trimming shortened V by 1 base and J by 8 bases, and 11 bases separated the two germline ends. For the CDR3, the DNA is TGTGCCAGCAGTTTAGTTGGACGAGGAGGCTACACCTTC. It encodes CASSLVGRGGYTF.

This clonotype was found a few times. The chain combines TRBV4-1 with TRBJ2-4; TRBD1 agrees at 7 bases. The end of the DNA fits TRBJ2-7 better, so the J call may be wrong. This CDR3 is 16 amino acids long. CDR1 is MGHRA and CDR2 is YSYEKL in the germline V gene. CDR3 nucleotide sequence: TGCGCCAGCAGCCAAGCGATGGGACAGAGAGTTTACGAGCAGTACTTC. The encoded protein is CASSQAMGQRVYEQYF.

This clonotype occurred many times. The chain couples TRBV5-1 to TRBJ2-7, with 7 bases matching TRBD1. This CDR3 has 15 amino acids. Germline loops: CDR1 SGHRS, CDR2 YFSETQ. V was clipped by 1 base and J by 1 base; unmatched bases: 5. CDR3 sequence: CASSLTAGGSYEQYF. CDR3 DNA: TGCGCCAGCAGCTTGACGGCAGGGGGTTCCTACGAGCAGTACTTC.

This clonotype was observed a single time. The junction differs from germline at one of its ends, possibly a read error. The rearrangement links TRBV7-2 to TRBJ1-6; D gene unclear. The germline CDR1 and CDR2 sequences are SGHTA and FQGNSA. The CDR3 consists of 14 residues. CDR3 sequence (DNA): TGTGCCAGCAGCTTCGGGTCCAGCCATTCACCCCCCCACTTT. This sequence encodes CASSFGSSHSPPHF.

The rearrangement links TRBV11-2 to TRBJ1-1; D is undetermined. The CDR3 is 12 residues long. V dropped 3 bases and J dropped 10 bases, with 12 bases sitting between them. Germline V gene sequence: CDR1 SGHAT, CDR2 FQNNGV. The CDR3: CASSFFGNGAFF. The CDR3 bases are TGTGCCAGCAGCTTTTTCGGAAACGGAGCTTTCTTT. Full variable domain (missing parts from reference TRBV11-2 and TRBJ1-1): EAGVAQSPRYKIIEKRQSVAFWCNPISGHATLYWYQQILGQGPKLLIQFQNNGVVDDSQLPKDRFSAERLKGVDSTLKIQPAKLEDSAVYLCASSFFGNGAFFGQGTRLTVV.

This clonotype showed up many times. The rearrangement joins TRBV4-1 to TRBJ1-1; 11 bases fit TRBD1. V lost 3 bases, J lost 4 bases, and 4 bases stayed unmatched. This CDR3 spans 15 amino acids. CDR1 MGHRA and CDR2 YSYEKL come from the germline V gene. The CDR3 spells CASSQDRGPGTEAFF. The CDR3 region has the DNA TGCGCCAGCAGCCAGGACAGGGGGCCCGGCACTGAAGCTTTCTTT.

With respect to this clonotype: This may be a read error, as it is one base from a much larger clone. This chain uses TRBV20-1 with TRBJ2-5; 9 bases agree with TRBD2. CDR3 length: 12 amino acids. Germline V lookup: CDR1 DFQATT, CDR2 SNEGSKA (reference sequence). The CDR3 sequence: CRASGEKETQYF. Written as DNA, the CDR3 is TGCAGGGCTAGCGGGGAGAAAGAGACCCAGTACTTC.

In this sample, this clonotype turned up a few times. The DNA is omitted, as the CDR3 cannot be located on it reliably, and the CDR3 follows TCRdb's listing. The rearrangement uses TRBV5-1 and TRBJ1-1; the tabulated D call, TRBD1, remains unverified against the DNA. The CDR3 is 15 amino acids in total, end residues counted. Germline CDR1 is SGHRS and CDR2 is YFSETQ. CDR3 residues: CASSFFGAGNTEAFF.

V and J are TRBV6-2 or TRBV6-3 and TRBJ1-2, with D possibly being TRBD1 (5 bases). Trimming took 6 bases from V and 3 from J, leaving 14 bases between them. The CDR3 runs to 14 residues. Germline CDR1 reads MNHEY; CDR2 reads SVGEGT. The CDR3 bases are TGTGCCAGCAGGCCTGGGGGATTCGACTATGGCTACACCTTC. This encodes CASRPGGFDYGYTF.

This clonotype was seen many times. V usage is TRBV5-1 and J usage is TRBJ2-1, with 16 bases fitting TRBD2. Trimming removed 0 bases from V and 7 bases from J; junction bases left unmatched: 4. The CDR3 length is 17 residues. CDR1 and CDR2 (germline): SGHRS, YFSETQ. CDR3 nucleotide sequence: TGCGCCAGCAGCTTGGAGGGACTAGCGGGAGGGTTTAATGAGCAGTTCTTC. It encodes CASSLEGLAGGFNEQFF.

This clonotype occurred many times. This sequence joins TRBV20-1 and TRBJ2-7; 11 bases agree with TRBD1. Unmatched junction bases numbered 7, after V lost 3 bases and J lost 3 bases. Per the germline V gene, CDR1 is DFQATT and CDR2 is SNEGSKA (reference sequence). The CDR3 is 15 residues long. CDR3 bases: TGCAGTGCTAGCATGGGGACAGGGGGGGGCTACGAGCAGTACTTC. It specifies CSASMGTGGGYEQYF.

The table lists this clonotype with many counts. The chain has TRBV20-1 and TRBJ2-7; 9 bases map to TRBD1. Germline CDR1 and CDR2: DFQATT and SNEGSKA (reference sequence). CDR3 length: 15 amino acids. V dropped 1 base and J dropped 2; count of bases not matched to a gene: 6. The CDR3 DNA reads as TGCAGTGCTAGAGGCGCGGGACAGGGCACCTACGAGCAGTACTTC. Residues: CSARGAGQGTYEQYF.